Presented here are 32 T cell receptor beta chains from one specimen sequenced in a study of blood T cell repertoires in COVID-19 (TCRdb year 2020). Library preparation used the immunoSEQ multiplex PCR assay. TCRdb limited this immuneACCESS table to in-frame rearrangements with V and J called. A share of clones is missing; checked studies link under half to unresolved V genes, and the rest is unexplained. This sample holds approximately 50,000 clones; 85% to 90% were observed only once. Around 4.5% of the sample is taken by the ten largest. Input material: peripheral blood. The receptor source for this set is a human donor in a cohort sampled during active COVID-19.

The genes are TRBV5-6 and TRBJ2-7; 10 positions agree with TRBD1. This CDR3 contains 14 residues. Trimming cost V 5 bases and J 4 bases; bases outside gene matches: 6. Looked up from germline, CDR1 is SGHDT and CDR2 is YYEEEE. The CDR3 region has the DNA TGTGCCAGCAGACTTGACAGGGGGCCATACGAGCAGTACTTC. This codes for CASRLDRGPYEQYF. The full variable domain, with the rest looked up from reference TRBV5-6 and TRBJ2-7, is DAGVTQSPTHLIKTRGQQVTLRCSPKSGHDTVSWYQQALGQGPQFIFQYYEEEERQRGNFPDRFSGHQFPNYSSELNVNALLLGDSALYLCASRLDRGPYEQYFGPGTRLTVT.

J is TRBJ1-1 and V is TRBV30, with 8 bases identical to TRBD1. J gave up 0 bases and V 5 bases, and 2 bases lay outside the gene matches. The CDR3 has 13 residues. Per germline, CDR1 GTSNPN and CDR2 SVGIG (reference sequence). CDR3 nucleotide sequence: TGTGCCTGGGGGACAGGCATGAACACTGAAGCTTTCTTT. This translates into CAWGTGMNTEAFF. The full variable domain, rest sourced from reference TRBV30 and TRBJ1-1, is SQTIHQWPATLVQPVGSPLSLECTVEGTSNPNLYWYRQAAGRGLQLLFYSVGIGQISSEVPQNLSASRPQDRQFILSSKKLLLSDSGFYLCAWGTGMNTEAFFGQGTRLTVV.

This chain connects TRBV9 to TRBJ2-7; the match to TRBD2 covers 7 bases. Looked up from germline, CDR1 is SGDLS and CDR2 is YYNGEE. V gave up 0 bases and J gave up 2 bases; unmatched junction bases: 5. This CDR3 is built from 15 residues. The chain's CDR3 is CASSVGAGVTYEQYF. CDR3 DNA: TGTGCCAGCAGCGTAGGGGCGGGAGTGACCTACGAGCAGTACTTC.

This rearrangement joins TRBV19 to TRBJ1-4, with TRBD1 as a possible D gene (6 bases). V was cut by 4 bases and J by 0 bases, with 12 bases left in between. Germline assignment: CDR1 LNHDA and CDR2 SQIVND (reference sequence). The CDR3 has 16 amino acids. The CDR3 protein is CASSSGQKTTNEKLFF. The CDR3, as DNA: TGTGCCAGTAGTAGCGGACAGAAAACAACTAATGAAAAACTGTTTTTT.

This chain connects TRBV6-1 to TRBJ2-7; D not certain. CDR3 size: 15 residues. From germline, CDR1 is MNHNS and CDR2 SASEGT. The V and J ends lost 1 base and 1 base respectively, with 11 bases between them. CDR3 nucleotide sequence: TGTGCCAGCAGTGAAGGCCCAGGTAGGTCCTACGAGCAGTACTTC. Translated: CASSEGPGRSYEQYF.

This chain joins TRBV25-1 and TRBJ1-5; D might be TRBD1 (6 bases). Germline V lookup: CDR1 MGHDK, CDR2 SYGVNS. The germline V and J ends were trimmed by 5 bases and 3 bases, with 11 bases remaining between them. The CDR3 spans 14 residues. CDR3 region: CASSPGQSNQPQHF. The CDR3 nucleotides read TGTGCCAGCAGTCCTGGACAGTCCAATCAGCCCCAGCATTTT.

This clone was found a few times. The chain recombines TRBV19 with TRBJ1-5, with D perhaps TRBD1 (6 bases). The CDR3 is made up of 13 amino acids. V was shortened by 9 bases and J by 4 bases, with 13 bases between the two germline ends. Germline V gene data show CDR1 as LNHDA and CDR2 as SQIVND (reference sequence). DNA of the CDR3: TGTGCCAGCTCCACAGGGTGGAATCAGCCCCAGCATTTT. It yields the protein CASSTGWNQPQHF.

The chain uses TRBV14 and TRBJ2-7, with 8 bases fitting TRBD2. Germline V gene data show CDR1 as SGHDN and CDR2 as FVKESK. The ends lost 1 base at V and 2 bases at J; junction bases unmatched: 4. The CDR3 runs to 15 residues. CDR3 residues: CASSQGSGGPYEQYF. The CDR3 DNA follows: TGTGCCAGCAGCCAAGGGAGCGGGGGACCCTACGAGCAGTACTTC.

The J gene is TRBJ2-5, the V gene TRBV4-2; TRBD1 might be the D (6 bases). The CDR3 sequence is 14 residues long. Germline CDR1 and CDR2: LGHNA and YNFKEQ. Trimming took 4 bases from V and 0 from J, leaving 9 bases between them. CDR3 sequence reads: CASSRRDNQETQYF. The CDR3 nucleotides read TGTGCCAGCAGCCGCCGGGACAACCAAGAGACCCAGTACTTC.

The rearrangement uses TRBV2 and TRBJ1-1; D is undetermined. With 7 bases removed from V and 4 bases from J, the gap between germline ends came to 16 bases. Per the germline V gene, CDR1 is SNHLY and CDR2 is FYNNEI. This CDR3 comprises 14 residues. The CDR3 loop reads CASKDSARGTEAFF. In DNA, the CDR3 is TGTGCCAGCAAGGACTCCGCCCGGGGCACTGAAGCTTTCTTT. The full variable domain, its missing parts supplied by reference TRBV2 and TRBJ1-1, is EPEVTQTPSHQVTQMGQEVILRCVPISNHLYFYWYRQILGQKVEFLVSFYNNEISEKSEIFDDQFSVERPDGSNFTLKIRSTKLEDSAMYFCASKDSARGTEAFFGQGTRLTVV.

In its sample, this clone was seen a few times. The rearrangement joins TRBV4-1 to TRBJ2-1; possible D gene TRBD2, 5 bases. This CDR3 is 15 amino acids long. V was shortened by 4 bases and J by 10 bases, with 20 bases between the two germline ends. Germline V gene lookup returns CDR1 MGHRA and CDR2 YSYEKL. In DNA, the CDR3 is TGCGCCAGCAGCCCCACCAGTGGGAGTGGCGGAGAGCAGTTCTTC. This encodes CASSPTSGSGGEQFF.

V and J are TRBV6-2 or TRBV6-3 and TRBJ2-5, with D perhaps matching TRBD1 (6 bases). This CDR3 is 14 amino acids long. With 1 base removed from V and 2 bases from J, the gap between germline ends came to 8 bases. Germline V gene lookup returns CDR1 MNHEY and CDR2 SVGEGT. The CDR3 sequence is CASSYYQGQETQYF. In DNA form, the CDR3 reads TGTGCCAGCAGTTACTATCAGGGGCAAGAGACCCAGTACTTC.

The chain is built from TRBV3-1 (or the pseudogene TRBV3-2) and TRBJ1-1, with D tentatively TRBD1 (6 bases). The CDR3 has 13 amino acids. Trimming removed 3 bases from V and 6 bases from J, with 11 bases in between. Germline V gene lookup returns CDR1 LGHDT and CDR2 YNNKEL (reference sequence). The CDR3 here is CASSQGAQAEAFF. The CDR3 bases are TGTGCCAGCAGCCAGGGGGCTCAGGCTGAAGCTTTCTTT.

The genes are TRBV2 and TRBJ2-7; D might be TRBD2 (6 bases). The CDR3 covers 16 residues. V dropped 7 bases and J dropped 0 bases, with 19 bases sitting between them. CDR1 is SNHLY, CDR2 FYNNEI, per germline. The DNA of the CDR3 is TGTGCCAGCAAAAAAGGGGCTAGCGAGAGCTCCTACGAGCAGTACTTC. Translated, it gives CASKKGASESSYEQYF.

The rearrangement joins TRBV20-1 to TRBJ2-7; D perhaps matches TRBD2 (5 bases). Per germline, CDR1 DFQATT and CDR2 SNEGSKA (reference sequence). V lost 3 bases to trimming and J lost 2 bases, with 17 bases between them. CDR3 length equals 15 residues. The CDR3 is CSASSPSPFPYEQYF. CDR3 bases: TGCAGTGCTAGTTCTCCTAGCCCTTTCCCCTACGAGCAGTACTTC.

This chain uses TRBV5-1 with TRBJ1-1; no reliable D call. This CDR3 spans 15 amino acids. Trimming took off 0 bases at V and 2 bases at J, with 11 bases between the two ends. Germline V gene lookup returns CDR1 SGHRS and CDR2 YFSETQ. This CDR3 is CASSLGGRGNTEAFF. CDR3 DNA sequence: TGCGCCAGCAGCTTGGGAGGACGGGGAAACACTGAAGCTTTCTTT.

The chain employs TRBV9 and TRBJ2-2; D is possibly TRBD2 (6 bases). V shed 2 bases and J shed 4 bases, with 12 bases lying between them. Germline CDR1 SGDLS, CDR2 YYNGEE. The CDR3 loop spans 15 amino acids. In nucleotides, the CDR3 is TGTGCCAGCAGCGTTAGCGGACGGGGCACCGGGGAGCTGTTTTTT. Protein sequence: CASSVSGRGTGELFF.

The CDR3 nucleotides are TGTGCCAGCAGCCCGCGGTCTGGGGCCAACGTCCTGACTTTC. It encodes CASSPRSGANVLTF. The chain carries TRBV7-9 and TRBJ2-6; D not certain. Germline values: CDR1 SEHNR, CDR2 FQNEAQ (reference sequence). This CDR3 contains 14 residues. V lost 5 bases and J lost 1, with 6 bases in between.

The table lists this clone with a count of one. This chain uses TRBV10-3 with TRBJ2-7; 10 nucleotides line up with TRBD1. CDR3 length equals 12 residues. The germline gives CDR1 ENHRY, CDR2 SYGVKD. With 10 bases clipped from V and 6 bases from J, the junction kept 6 bases outside the gene matches. The CDR3 protein is CATGTGESEQYF. The DNA for the CDR3 is TGTGCCACCGGGACAGGGGAGTCCGAGCAGTACTTC.

The rearrangement links TRBV18 to TRBJ2-5, with D perhaps TRBD2 (5 bases). The CDR3 totals 15 residues. Germline lookup yields CDR1 KGHSH and CDR2 LQKENI. Trimming cost V 0 bases and J 7 bases, with 15 bases left between them. The CDR3 reads CASSPPGGAAGTQYF. The CDR3 nucleotides are TGTGCCAGCTCACCACCGGGCGGCGCGGCGGGGACCCAGTACTTC. Combining the CDR3 with reference TRBV18 and TRBJ2-5 gives the whole variable domain NAGVMQNPRHLVRRRGQEARLRCSPMKGHSHVYWYRQLPEEGLKFMVYLQKENIIDESGMPKERFSAEFPKEGPSILRIQQVVRGDSAAYFCASSPPGGAAGTQYFGPGTRLLVL.

This clone showed up just a few times. This chain connects TRBV6-1 to TRBJ1-2; TRBD1 agrees at 7 bases. The CDR3 consists of 18 residues. The V segment lost 3 bases and the J segment 3 bases; nucleotides outside the gene matches: 16. CDR1 and CDR2 (germline): MNHNS, SASEGT. The chain's CDR3 is CASSDLIITGEKDYGYTF. The CDR3 DNA sequence: TGTGCCAGCAGTGACCTAATTATAACAGGGGAGAAGGACTATGGCTACACCTTC.

The rearrangement joins TRBV28 to TRBJ2-1, with 13 positions matching TRBD2. J gave up 4 bases and V 7 bases, and 4 bases lay outside the gene matches. Germline CDR1 is MDHEN and CDR2 is SYDVKM. The CDR3 runs 15 residues. CDR3 in DNA: TGTGCCAGCATCCCGACTAGCGGGGGGTACAATGAGCAGTTCTTC. It specifies CASIPTSGGYNEQFF.

The rearrangement uses TRBV5-8 and TRBJ1-5, with 9 positions matching TRBD1. The germline V gene has CDR1 SGHTS and CDR2 YDEGEE. The V and J ends lost 2 bases and 7 bases, in that order; junction bases with no gene match: 10. The CDR3 consists of 16 residues. The CDR3 sequence is CASSLTLGQGSQPQHF. CDR3 nucleotide sequence: TGTGCCAGCAGCTTAACACTGGGACAGGGTTCACAGCCCCAGCATTTT.

The chain combines TRBV30 with TRBJ1-2; 9 positions agree with TRBD1. The germline CDR1 and CDR2 sequences are GTSNPN and SVGIG (reference sequence). This CDR3 has 13 amino acids. V shed 4 bases, J shed 2 bases, and the junction held 2 bases outside the gene matches. CDR3: CAWKGTGNYGYTF. CDR3 DNA: TGTGCCTGGAAAGGGACAGGGAACTATGGCTACACCTTC.

V and J are TRBV7-6 and TRBJ2-3, with 9 bases lining up with TRBD2. CDR3 length: 16 amino acids. Trimming at V came to 1 base and at J to 2 bases, leaving 4 bases not matched to a gene. Per the germline V gene, CDR1 is SGHVS and CDR2 is FNYEAQ. The CDR3 loop is CASSLEAGGPTDTQYF. DNA of the CDR3: TGTGCCAGCAGCTTAGAGGCGGGAGGGCCCACAGATACGCAGTATTTT.

The chain carries TRBV2 and TRBJ2-5, with D possibly TRBD1 on 5 matching bases. CDR3 length: 14 residues. Germline V gene data show CDR1 as SNHLY and CDR2 as FYNNEI. V was pared by 8 bases and J by 6 bases, with 19 bases between. CDR3 in DNA: TGTGCCAGCCTTAAAGGGGCAGGGTTGAAGACCCAGTACTTC. Encoded protein: CASLKGAGLKTQYF. The whole variable domain, remainder taken from reference TRBV2 and TRBJ2-5, is EPEVTQTPSHQVTQMGQEVILRCVPISNHLYFYWYRQILGQKVEFLVSFYNNEISEKSEIFDDQFSVERPDGSNFTLKIRSTKLEDSAMYFCASLKGAGLKTQYFGPGTRLLVL.

The chain is built from TRBV6-5 and TRBJ2-1; 9 bases are a match to TRBD1. V shed 0 bases, J shed 8 bases, and the junction held 8 bases outside the gene matches. In germline, CDR1 is MNHEY, CDR2 SVGAGI. CDR3 length equals 16 residues. This chain's CDR3 is CASSYSGTGMRDEQFF. CDR3 nucleotide sequence: TGTGCCAGCAGTTACTCCGGGACAGGGATGAGGGATGAGCAGTTCTTC.

The gene calls are TRBV21-1 and TRBJ2-3; the D call TRBD1 from the table was never checked on the DNA. TRBV21-1 is a known pseudogene. The CDR3 covers 13 residues. Here the CDR3 reads CAMQVEATDTQYF. The CDR3 region has the DNA TGTGCCATGCAGGTTGAAGCCACAGATACGCAGTATTTT.

A single count supports this clone. V is TRBV25-1 and J is TRBJ2-1; D is ambiguous. The CDR3 totals 16 residues. Per the germline V gene, CDR1 is MGHDK and CDR2 is SYGVNS. Trimming shortened V by 2 bases and J by 0 bases, and 11 bases separated the two germline ends. The chain's CDR3 is CASSEKELPSYNEQFF. CDR3 nucleotides: TGTGCCAGCAGTGAAAAGGAGCTCCCCTCCTACAATGAGCAGTTCTTC.

V is TRBV6-6 and J is TRBJ2-7; 12 nucleotides agree with TRBD2. The CDR3 extends over 16 amino acids. Trimming took 6 bases from V and 5 from J; bases not matched to a gene: 11. Germline V gene sequence: CDR1 MNHNY, CDR2 SVGAGI (reference sequence). The DNA for the CDR3 is TGTGCCAGCAGGCTAACTAGGACTAGCGGGAATCACGAGCAGTACTTC. It is translated as CASRLTRTSGNHEQYF.

The chain is built from TRBV7-8 and TRBJ2-1; perhaps TRBD2 as D (5 bases). CDR1 and CDR2 (germline): SGHVS, FQNEAQ. The CDR3 runs to 16 residues. V gave up 0 bases and J gave up 3 bases, with 12 bases separating them. The CDR3 sequence is CASSLARAVLYNEQFF. DNA of the CDR3: TGTGCCAGCAGCTTAGCGCGAGCGGTACTCTACAATGAGCAGTTCTTC.

The chain carries TRBV28 and TRBJ2-1; TRBD1 matches at 10 bases. The germline gives CDR1 MDHEN, CDR2 SYDVKM. V lost 4 bases and J lost 6; bases outside the gene matches: 6. The CDR3 runs to 15 residues. The CDR3 sequence: CASSYGQGVGNEQFF. As DNA, the CDR3 is TGTGCCAGCAGTTACGGACAGGGGGTTGGCAATGAGCAGTTCTTC.